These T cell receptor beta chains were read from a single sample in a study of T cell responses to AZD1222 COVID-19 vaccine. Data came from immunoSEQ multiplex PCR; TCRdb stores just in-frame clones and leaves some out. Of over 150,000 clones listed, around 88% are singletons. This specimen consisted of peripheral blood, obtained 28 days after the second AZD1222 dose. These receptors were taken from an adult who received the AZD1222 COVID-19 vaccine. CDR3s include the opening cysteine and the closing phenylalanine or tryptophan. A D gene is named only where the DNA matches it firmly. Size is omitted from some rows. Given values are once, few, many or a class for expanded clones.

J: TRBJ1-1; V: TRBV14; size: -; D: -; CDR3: CASSSLGGPLNTEAFF; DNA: TGTGCCAGCAGCTCTTTAGGGGGACCGCTGAACACTGAAGCTTTCTTT
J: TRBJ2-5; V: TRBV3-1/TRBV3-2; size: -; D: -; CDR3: CASSLQGARGGETQYF; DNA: TGTGCCAGCAGCCTCCAAGGGGCCAGGGGGGGGGAGACCCAGTACTTC
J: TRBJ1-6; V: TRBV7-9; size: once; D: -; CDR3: CASSSVGGDSPLHF; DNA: TGTGCCAGCAGCTCAGTCGGGGGGGATTCACCCCTCCACTTT
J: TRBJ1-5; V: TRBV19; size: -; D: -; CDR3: CASSKGDLLNQPQHF; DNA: TGTGCCAGTAGCAAAGGGGACCTTCTCAATCAGCCCCAGCATTTT
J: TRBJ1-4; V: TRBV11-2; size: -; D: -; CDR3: CASSSLDFGEKLFF; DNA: TGTGCCAGCAGCTCTTTGGACTTCGGTGAAAAACTGTTTTTT
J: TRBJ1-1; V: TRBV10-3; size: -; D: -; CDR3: CAIGEVNTEAFF; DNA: TGTGCCATTGGGGAGGTGAACACTGAAGCTTTCTTT
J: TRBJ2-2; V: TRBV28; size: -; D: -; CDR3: CASGGINTGELFF; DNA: TGTGCCAGCGGGGGGATAAACACCGGGGAGCTGTTTTTT
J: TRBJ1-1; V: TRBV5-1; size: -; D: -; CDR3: CASSLENGSLNTEAFF; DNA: TGCGCCAGCAGCTTGGAAAATGGCAGTCTGAACACTGAAGCTTTCTTT
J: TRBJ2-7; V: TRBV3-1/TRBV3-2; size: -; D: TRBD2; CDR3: CASSQGGGREQYF; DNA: TGTGCCAGCAGCCAAGGGGGGGGACGTGAGCAGTACTTC
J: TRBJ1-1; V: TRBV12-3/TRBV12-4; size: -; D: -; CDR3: CASSPSNTEAFF; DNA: TGTGCCAGCAGTCCGAGTAACACTGAAGCTTTCTTT
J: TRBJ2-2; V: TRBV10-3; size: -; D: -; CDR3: CATTGQTNTGELFF; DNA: TGTGCCACCACTGGACAGACGAACACCGGGGAGCTGTTTTTT
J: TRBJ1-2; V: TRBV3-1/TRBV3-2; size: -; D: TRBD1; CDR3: CASSRDRGKDGYTF; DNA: TGTGCCAGCAGCCGGGACAGGGGTAAGGATGGCTACACCTTC
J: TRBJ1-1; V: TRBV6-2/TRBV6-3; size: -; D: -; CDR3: CASSRHGGTSAFF; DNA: TGTGCCAGCAGTCGACATGGTGGCACCTCAGCTTTCTTT
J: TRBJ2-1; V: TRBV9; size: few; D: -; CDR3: CASSVGSPNEQFF; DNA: TGTGCCAGCAGCGTAGGGTCCCCGAACGAGCAGTTCTTC
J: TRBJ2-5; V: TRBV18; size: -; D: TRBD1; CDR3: CASSYSSGGETQYF; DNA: TGTGCCAGCTCATATTCGTCAGGGGGTGAGACCCAGTACTTC
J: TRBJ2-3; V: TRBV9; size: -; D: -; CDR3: CASSVGGLTSTDTQYF; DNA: TGTGCCAGCAGCGTAGGCGGGCTTACTAGCACAGATACGCAGTATTTT
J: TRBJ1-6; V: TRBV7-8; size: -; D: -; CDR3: CASSLGTAFNSPLHF; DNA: TGTGCCAGCAGCTTAGGGACTGCTTTCAATTCACCCCTCCACTTT
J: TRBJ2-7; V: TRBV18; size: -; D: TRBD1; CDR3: CASSSGTGGNYEQYF; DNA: TGTGCCAGCTCCTCCGGGACAGGGGGCAATTACGAGCAGTACTTC
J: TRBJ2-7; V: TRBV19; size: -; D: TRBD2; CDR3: CASSIGGGAFEQYF; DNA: TGTGCCAGTAGTATCGGCGGGGGGGCCTTCGAGCAGTACTTC
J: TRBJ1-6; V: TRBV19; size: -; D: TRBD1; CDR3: CASSISDRGNSPLHF; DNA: TGTGCCAGTAGTATTTCAGACAGGGGTAATTCACCCCTCCACTTT
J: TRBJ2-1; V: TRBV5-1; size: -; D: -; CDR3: CASSFMGEFGEQFF; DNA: TGCGCCAGCAGCTTTATGGGGGAATTTGGTGAGCAGTTCTTC
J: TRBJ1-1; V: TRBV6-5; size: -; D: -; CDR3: CASTGRSGTEAFF; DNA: TGTGCCAGCACTGGGAGGTCGGGCACTGAAGCTTTCTTT
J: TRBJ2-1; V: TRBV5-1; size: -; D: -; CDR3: CASSLEAERREQFF; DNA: TGCGCCAGCAGCTTGGAAGCTGAAAGGCGCGAGCAGTTCTTC
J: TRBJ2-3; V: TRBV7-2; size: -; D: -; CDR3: CASSLRWADTQYF; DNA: TGTGCCAGCAGCTTACGTTGGGCAGATACGCAGTATTTT
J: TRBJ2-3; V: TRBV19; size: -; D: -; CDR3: CASSSTSSSTDTQYF; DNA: TGTGCCAGTAGTTCCACTAGTTCCTCTACAGATACGCAGTATTTT
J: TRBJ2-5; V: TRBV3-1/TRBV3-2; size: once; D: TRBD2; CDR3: CASSPPPGGGAETQYF; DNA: TGTGCCAGCAGCCCTCCCCCGGGCGGGGGGGCCGAGACCCAGTACTTC
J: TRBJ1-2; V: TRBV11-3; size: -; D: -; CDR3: CASSSSRGQGYTF; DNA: TGTGCCAGCAGCTCTTCCCGCGGTCAAGGCTACACCTTC
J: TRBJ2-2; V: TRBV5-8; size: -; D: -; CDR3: CASIVWGVLNTGELFF; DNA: TGTGCCAGCATTGTTTGGGGCGTTCTCAACACCGGGGAGCTGTTTTTT
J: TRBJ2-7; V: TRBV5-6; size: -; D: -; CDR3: CASSTWQVLTGEQYF; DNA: TGTGCCAGCAGCACTTGGCAGGTCCTTACGGGAGAGCAGTACTTC
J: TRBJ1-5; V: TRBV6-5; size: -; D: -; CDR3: CASRGTGNQPQHF; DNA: TGTGCCAGCCGGGGGACGGGCAATCAGCCCCAGCATTTT
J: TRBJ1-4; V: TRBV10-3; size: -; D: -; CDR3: CAISESAVSNEKLFF; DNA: TGTGCCATCAGTGAGTCGGCAGTCTCTAATGAAAAACTGTTTTTT
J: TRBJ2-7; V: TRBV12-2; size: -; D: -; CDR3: CASRPQDRYYEQYF; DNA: TGTGCAAGTCGCCCCCAGGACAGGTACTACGAGCAGTACTTC
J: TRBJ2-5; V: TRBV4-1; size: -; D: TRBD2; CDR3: CASSHPWTSGQETQYF; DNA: TGCGCCAGCAGCCACCCCTGGACTAGCGGACAAGAGACCCAGTACTTC
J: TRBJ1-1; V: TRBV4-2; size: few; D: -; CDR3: CASSQDWAGNTEAFF; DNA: TGTGCCAGCAGCCAAGATTGGGCCGGGAACACTGAAGCTTTCTTT
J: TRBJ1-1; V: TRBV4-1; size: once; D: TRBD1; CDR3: CASSQAGGSVDTEAFF; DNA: TGCGCCAGCAGCCAGGCAGGGGGGTCCGTTGACACTGAAGCTTTCTTT
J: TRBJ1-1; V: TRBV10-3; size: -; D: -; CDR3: CAISVGGSTEAFF; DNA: TGTGCCATCAGTGTAGGCGGTAGCACTGAAGCTTTCTTT